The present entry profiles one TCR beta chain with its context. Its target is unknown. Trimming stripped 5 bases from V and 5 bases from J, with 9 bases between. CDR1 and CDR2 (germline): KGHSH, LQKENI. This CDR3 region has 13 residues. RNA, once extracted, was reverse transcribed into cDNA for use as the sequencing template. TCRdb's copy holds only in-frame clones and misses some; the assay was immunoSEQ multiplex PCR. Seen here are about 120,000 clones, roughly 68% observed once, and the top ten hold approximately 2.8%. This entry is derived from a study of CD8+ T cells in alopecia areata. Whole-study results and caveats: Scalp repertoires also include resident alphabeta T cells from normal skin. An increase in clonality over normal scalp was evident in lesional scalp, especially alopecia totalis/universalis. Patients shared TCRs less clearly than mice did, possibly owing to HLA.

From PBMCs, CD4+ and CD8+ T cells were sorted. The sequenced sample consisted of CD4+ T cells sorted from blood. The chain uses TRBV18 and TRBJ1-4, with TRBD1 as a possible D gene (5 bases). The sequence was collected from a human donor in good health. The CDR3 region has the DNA TGTGCCAGCTCAGCGGGACGGAATGAAAAACTGTTTTTT. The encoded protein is CASSAGRNEKLFF.